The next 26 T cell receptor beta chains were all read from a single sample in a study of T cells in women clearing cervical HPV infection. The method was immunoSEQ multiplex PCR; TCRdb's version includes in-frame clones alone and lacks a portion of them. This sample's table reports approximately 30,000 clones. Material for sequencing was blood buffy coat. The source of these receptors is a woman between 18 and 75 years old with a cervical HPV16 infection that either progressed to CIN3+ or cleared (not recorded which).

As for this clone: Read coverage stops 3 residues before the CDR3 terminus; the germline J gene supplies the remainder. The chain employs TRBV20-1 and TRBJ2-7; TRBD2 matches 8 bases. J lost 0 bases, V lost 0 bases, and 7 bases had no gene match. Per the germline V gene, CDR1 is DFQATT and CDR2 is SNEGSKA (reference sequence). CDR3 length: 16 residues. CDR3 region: CSARDGSREVSYEQYF. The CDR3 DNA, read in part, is TGCAGTGCTAGAGATGGATCGCGGGAGGTCTCCTACGAG.

The CDR3 region is CASRIQGSGANVLTF. The DNA read from the CDR3 is TGTGCCAGCAGAATACAGGGCTCTGGGGCCAACGTC. The chain has TRBV5-6 and TRBJ2-6; tentatively, D is TRBD1 (6 bases). The read comes to an end 3 residues before the CDR3 does, leaving the germline J gene to fill in the end. V was cut by 5 bases and J by 0 bases, with 9 bases left in between. The CDR3 runs to 15 residues. The germline gives CDR1 SGHDT, CDR2 YYEEEE.

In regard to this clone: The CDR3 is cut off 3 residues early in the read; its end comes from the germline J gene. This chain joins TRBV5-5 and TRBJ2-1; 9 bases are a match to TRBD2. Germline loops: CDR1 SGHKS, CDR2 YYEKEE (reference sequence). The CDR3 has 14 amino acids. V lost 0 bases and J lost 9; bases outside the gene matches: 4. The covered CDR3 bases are TGTGCCAGCAGCTTGGATGGCGGGAGGGCTGAG. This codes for CASSLDGGRAE. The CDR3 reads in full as CASSLDGGRAEQFF.

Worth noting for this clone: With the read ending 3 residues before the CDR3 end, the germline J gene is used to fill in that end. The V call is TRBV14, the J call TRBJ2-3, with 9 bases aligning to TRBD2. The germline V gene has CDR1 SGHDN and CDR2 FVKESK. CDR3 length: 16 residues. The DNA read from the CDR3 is TGTGCCAGCAGCCAACTCGGGCTAGCGGGAAGGGAGACG. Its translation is CASSQLGLAGRET. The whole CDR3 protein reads CASSQLGLAGRETQYF.

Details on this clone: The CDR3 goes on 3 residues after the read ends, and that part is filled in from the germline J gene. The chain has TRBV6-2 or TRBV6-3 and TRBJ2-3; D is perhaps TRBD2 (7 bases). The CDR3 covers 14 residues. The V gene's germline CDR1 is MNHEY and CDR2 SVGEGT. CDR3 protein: CASSYGGGQETQYF. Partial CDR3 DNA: TGTGCCAGCAGTTACGGGGGGGGCCAAGAGACG.

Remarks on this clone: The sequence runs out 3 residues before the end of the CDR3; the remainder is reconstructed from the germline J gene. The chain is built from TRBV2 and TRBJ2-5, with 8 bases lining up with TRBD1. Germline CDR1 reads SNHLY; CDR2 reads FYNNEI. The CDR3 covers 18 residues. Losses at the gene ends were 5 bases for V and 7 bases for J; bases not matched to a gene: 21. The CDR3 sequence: CASSLAGGTGPEYGTQYF. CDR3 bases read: TGTGCCAGCAGTCTCGCCGGTGGGACAGGCCCAGAGTACGGGACC.

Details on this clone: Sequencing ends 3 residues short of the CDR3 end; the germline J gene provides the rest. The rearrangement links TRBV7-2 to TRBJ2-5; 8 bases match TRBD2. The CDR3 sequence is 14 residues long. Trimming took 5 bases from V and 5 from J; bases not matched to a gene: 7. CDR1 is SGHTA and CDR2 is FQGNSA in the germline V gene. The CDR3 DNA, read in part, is TGTGCCAGCAGCACCGGACTAGCTGGCGAGACC. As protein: CASSTGLAGET. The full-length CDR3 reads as CASSTGLAGETQYF.

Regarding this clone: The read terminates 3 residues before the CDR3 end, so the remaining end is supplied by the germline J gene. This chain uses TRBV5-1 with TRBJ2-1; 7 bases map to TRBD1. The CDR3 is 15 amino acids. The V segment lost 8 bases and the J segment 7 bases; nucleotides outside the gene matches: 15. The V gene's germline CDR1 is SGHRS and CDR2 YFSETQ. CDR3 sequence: CASLPTGEGWNEQFF. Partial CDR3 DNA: TGCGCCAGTCTCCCTACAGGGGAAGGTTGGAATGAG.

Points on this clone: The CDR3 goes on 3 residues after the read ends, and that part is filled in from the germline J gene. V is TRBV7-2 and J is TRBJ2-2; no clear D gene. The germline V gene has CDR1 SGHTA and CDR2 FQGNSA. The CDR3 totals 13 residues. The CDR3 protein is CASSSSRLTPLFF. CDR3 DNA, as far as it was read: TGTGCCAGCAGCTCCTCCAGGTTAACACCG. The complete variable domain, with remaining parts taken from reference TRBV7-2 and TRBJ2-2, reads GAGVSQSPSNKVTEKGKDVELRCDPISGHTALYWYRQSLGQGLEFLIYFQGNSAPDKSGLPSDRFSAERTGGSVSTLTIQRTQQEDSAVYLCASSSSRLTPLFFGEGSRLTVL.

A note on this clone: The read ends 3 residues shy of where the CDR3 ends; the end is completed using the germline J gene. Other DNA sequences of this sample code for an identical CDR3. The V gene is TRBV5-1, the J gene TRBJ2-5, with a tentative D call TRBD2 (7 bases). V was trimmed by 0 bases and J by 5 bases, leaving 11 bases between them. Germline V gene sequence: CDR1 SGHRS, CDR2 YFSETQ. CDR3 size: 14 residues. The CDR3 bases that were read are TGCGCCAGCAGCTTGGAGGGGGGGCTGGAGACC. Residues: CASSLEGGLET. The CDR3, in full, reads CASSLEGGLETQYF.

The CDR3 DNA, read in part, is TGTGCCAGCAGCCAGGGACAGCACAATTCACCC. Encoded protein: CASSQGQHNSP. From start to end, the CDR3 is CASSQGQHNSPLHF. This chain connects TRBV14 to TRBJ1-6; 7 bases map to TRBD1. The CDR3 is cut off 3 residues early in the read; its end comes from the germline J gene. The V gene end was trimmed by 3 bases and the J gene end by 7 bases; junction bases not matched to a gene: 3. Germline CDR1 is SGHDN and CDR2 is FVKESK. This CDR3 spans 14 amino acids.

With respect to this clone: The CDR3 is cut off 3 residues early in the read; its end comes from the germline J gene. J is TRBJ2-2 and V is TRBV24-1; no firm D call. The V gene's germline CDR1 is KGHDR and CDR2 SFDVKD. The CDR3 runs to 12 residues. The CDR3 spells CATSDPNSPLFF. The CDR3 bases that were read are TGTGCCACCAGTGATCCTAATTCACCG.

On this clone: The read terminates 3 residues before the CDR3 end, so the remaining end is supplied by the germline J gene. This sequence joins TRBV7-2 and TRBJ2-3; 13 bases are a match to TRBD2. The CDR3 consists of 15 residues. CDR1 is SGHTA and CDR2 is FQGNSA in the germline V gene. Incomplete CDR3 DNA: TGTGCCAGCAGCCAGGGACTAGCGGGGCGGGAGACG. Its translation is CASSQGLAGRET. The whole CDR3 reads CASSQGLAGRETQYF.

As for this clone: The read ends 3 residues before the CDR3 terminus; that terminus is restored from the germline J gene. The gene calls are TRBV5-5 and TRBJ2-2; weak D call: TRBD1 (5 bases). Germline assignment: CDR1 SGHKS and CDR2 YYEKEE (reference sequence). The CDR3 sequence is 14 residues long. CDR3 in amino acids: CASSTRTTNEKLFF. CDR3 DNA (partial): TGTGCCAGCAGCACCAGGACAACTAATGAAAAG.

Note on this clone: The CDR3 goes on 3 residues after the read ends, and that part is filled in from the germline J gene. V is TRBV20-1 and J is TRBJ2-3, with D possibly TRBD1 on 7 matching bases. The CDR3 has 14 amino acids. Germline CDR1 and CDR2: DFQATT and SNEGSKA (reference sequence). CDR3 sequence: CSAELRQGGETQYF. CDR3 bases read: TGCAGTGCTGAGCTCCGACAGGGAGGTGAGACG.

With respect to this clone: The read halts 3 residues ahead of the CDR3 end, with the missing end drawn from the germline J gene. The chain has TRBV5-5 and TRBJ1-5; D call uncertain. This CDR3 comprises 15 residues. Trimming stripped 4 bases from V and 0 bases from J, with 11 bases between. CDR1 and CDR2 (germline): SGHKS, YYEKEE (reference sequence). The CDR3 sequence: CASSPVYYSNQPQHF. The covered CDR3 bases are TGTGCCAGCAGCCCCGTTTACTATAGCAATCAGCCC.

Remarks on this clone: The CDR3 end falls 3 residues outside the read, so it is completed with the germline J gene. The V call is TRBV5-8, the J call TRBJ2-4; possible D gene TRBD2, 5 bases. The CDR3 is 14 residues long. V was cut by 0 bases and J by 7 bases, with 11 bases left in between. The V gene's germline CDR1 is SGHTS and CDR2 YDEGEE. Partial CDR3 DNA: TGTGCCAGCAGCTTGGCCGGGGAAAGGAACATT. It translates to CASSLAGERNI. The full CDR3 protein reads CASSLAGERNIQYF. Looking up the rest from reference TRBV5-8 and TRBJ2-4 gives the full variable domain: EAGVTQSPTHLIKTRGQQATLRCSPISGHTSVYWYQQALGLGLQFLLWYDEGEERNRGNFPPRFSGRQFPNYSSELNVNALELEDSALYLCASSLAGERNIQYFGAGTRLSVL.

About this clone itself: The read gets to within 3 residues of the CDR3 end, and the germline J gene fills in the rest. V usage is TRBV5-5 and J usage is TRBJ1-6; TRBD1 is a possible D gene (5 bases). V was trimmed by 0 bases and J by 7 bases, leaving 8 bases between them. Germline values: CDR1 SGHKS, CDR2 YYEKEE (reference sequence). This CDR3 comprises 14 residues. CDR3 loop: CASSLEGVNSPLHF. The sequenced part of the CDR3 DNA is TGTGCCAGCAGCTTGGAAGGGGTAAATTCACCC.

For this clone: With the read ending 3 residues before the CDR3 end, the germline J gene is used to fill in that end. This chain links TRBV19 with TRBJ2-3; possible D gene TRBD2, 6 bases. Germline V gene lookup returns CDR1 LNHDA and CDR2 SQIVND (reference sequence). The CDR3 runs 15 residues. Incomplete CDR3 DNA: TGTGCCAGTAGTAGGAGTGGACTACCCCAAGAGACG. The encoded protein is CASSRSGLPQET. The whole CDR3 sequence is CASSRSGLPQETQYF.

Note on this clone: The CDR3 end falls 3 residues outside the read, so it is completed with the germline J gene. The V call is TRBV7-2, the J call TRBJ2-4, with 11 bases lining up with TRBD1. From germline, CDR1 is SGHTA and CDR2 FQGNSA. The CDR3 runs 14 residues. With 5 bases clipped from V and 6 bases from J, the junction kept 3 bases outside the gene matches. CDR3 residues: CASSRGQGANIQYF. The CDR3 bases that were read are TGTGCCAGCAGCCGTGGACAGGGGGCAAACATT.

The CDR3 loop is CASSGGRRRGIGELFF. The sequenced part of the CDR3 DNA is TGTGCCAGCAGCGGAGGGAGACGCAGGGGGATCGGGGAG. This sequence joins TRBV2 and TRBJ2-2; D perhaps matches TRBD1 (7 bases). The read stops 3 residues short of the end of the CDR3; the missing end is completed from the germline J gene. Germline V gene lookup returns CDR1 SNHLY and CDR2 FYNNEI. The CDR3 covers 16 residues. Trimming removed 6 bases at V and 7 bases at J, with 21 bases between.

The DNA read from the CDR3 is TGTGCCAGCAGCTTAGAGGGGGGGGCTTCTAACTATGGC. Residues: CASSLEGGASNYG. The CDR3, in full, reads CASSLEGGASNYGYTF. The V and J genes are TRBV7-6 and TRBJ1-2; TRBD1 might be the D (6 bases). The missing CDR3 end, 3 residues past where the read stops, is filled in from the germline J gene. Trimming removed 1 base from V and 0 bases from J, with 12 bases in between. The CDR3 covers 16 residues. CDR1 and CDR2 from the germline V gene are SGHVS and FNYEAQ.

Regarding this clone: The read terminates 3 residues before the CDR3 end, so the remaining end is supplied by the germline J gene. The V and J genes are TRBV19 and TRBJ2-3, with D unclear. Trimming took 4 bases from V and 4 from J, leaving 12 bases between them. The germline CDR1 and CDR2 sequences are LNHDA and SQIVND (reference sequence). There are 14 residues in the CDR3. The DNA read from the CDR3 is TGTGCCAGTAGTACCCCACCAGAATCAGATACG. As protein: CASSTPPESDT. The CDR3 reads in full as CASSTPPESDTQYF.

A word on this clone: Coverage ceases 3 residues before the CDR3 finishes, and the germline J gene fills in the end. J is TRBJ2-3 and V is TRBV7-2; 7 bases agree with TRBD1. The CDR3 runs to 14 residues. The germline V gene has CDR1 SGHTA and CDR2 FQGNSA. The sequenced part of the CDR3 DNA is TGTGCCAGCAGGAAAGCAGGGGGAGAAGAGGCG. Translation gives CASRKAGGEEA. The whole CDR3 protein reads CASRKAGGEEAQYF. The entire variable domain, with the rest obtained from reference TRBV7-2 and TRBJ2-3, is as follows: GAGVSQSPSNKVTEKGKDVELRCDPISGHTALYWYRQSLGQGLEFLIYFQGNSAPDKSGLPSDRFSAERTGGSVSTLTIQRTQQEDSAVYLCASRKAGGEEAQYFGPGTRLTVL.

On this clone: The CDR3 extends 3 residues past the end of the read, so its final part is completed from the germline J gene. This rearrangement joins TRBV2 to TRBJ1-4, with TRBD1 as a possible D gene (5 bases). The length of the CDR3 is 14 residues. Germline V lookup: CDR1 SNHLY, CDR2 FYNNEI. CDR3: CASSERQGGSPLFF. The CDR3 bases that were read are TGTGCCAGCAGTGAGAGGCAGGGAGGGTCACCA. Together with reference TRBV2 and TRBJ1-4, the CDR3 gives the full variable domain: EPEVTQTPSHQVTQMGQEVILRCVPISNHLYFYWYRQILGQKVEFLVSFYNNEISEKSEIFDDQFSVERPDGSNFTLKIRSTKLEDSAMYFCASSERQGGSPLFFGSGTQLSVL.

The sequenced part of the CDR3 DNA is TGCGCCAGCAGCCCGGGACAGGGAATGATGAACACTGAA. Protein product: CASSPGQGMMNTE. The whole CDR3 protein reads CASSPGQGMMNTEAFF. This chain joins TRBV5-1 and TRBJ1-1, with 9 bases lining up with TRBD1. The read ends 3 residues before the CDR3 terminus; that terminus is restored from the germline J gene. Germline V lookup: CDR1 SGHRS, CDR2 YFSETQ. The CDR3 extends over 16 amino acids. The junction had 7 bases not matched to a gene; V was cut back by 4 bases and J by 0 bases.